This TCR beta chain was identified in a study of blood T cells in healthy people across ages. Per the germline V gene, CDR1 is LNHDA and CDR2 is SQIVND (reference sequence). The CDR3 consists of 14 residues. This clonotype was seen a few times. A J-beta primer mix and a sample-barcoded 5' primer were used in a second PCR of about 7 to 12 cycles. Sequencing yielded, for each sample, at least 2.5 million paired-end reads carrying CDR3. TCRdb re-called the 5' RACE reads with MiXCR, one entry per CDR3 protein. The data show 500,000 to 700,000 distinct CDR3 sequences, about 30% seen once. The material sequenced was blood. This receptor was identified in an elderly woman in good health. The chain employs TRBV19 and TRBJ2-5, with a tentative D call TRBD1 (6 bases). The J call could be wrong; TRBJ2-7 is a better fit for the DNA end. The chain's CDR3 is CASSQDRAVDEQYF. CDR3 nucleotide sequence: TGTGCCAGTAGCCAGGACAGAGCTGTGGACGAGCAGTACTTC.